These T cell receptor beta chains were read from a single sample in a study of T-cell reconstitution after alpha-beta-depleted transplantation in children. MiXCR, run by TCRdb on the PCR reads, gives a single entry per CDR3 protein. The sample contains 100,000 to 120,000 distinct CDR3 sequences, around a tenth of which appear only once. Sequenced here: PBMCs from the stem cell graft donor, sampled from the stem cell graft. Receptors were obtained from a human donor who donated a stem cell graft to a child with acute lymphoblastic leukemia. Both conserved end residues are trimmed from each CDR3.

V	CDR3
TRBV3-1	ASSQGPGGTDTQY
TRBV15	ATSSRGSTGELF
TRBV7-9	ASSLAASGGQETQY
TRBV5-1	ASSPGPRVETQY
TRBV4-1	ASSQEGFEAF
TRBV20-1	SARGPGEPLH
TRBV3-1	ASSPGTGGHGYT
TRBV30	AWGLAGGLRNEQF
TRBV30	AWIEDNNSPLH
TRBV20-1	SARPRTGVTPRYT
TRBV18	ASSLDQTGETQY
TRBV20-1	SVAGVPSGNTIY
TRBV30	AWSLAGGYNEQF
TRBV28	ASSLTSGRAYEQY
TRBV29-1	SARVASGRYEQY
TRBV5-1	ASAQGSVDEQY
TRBV4-3	ASSQDRDRLSGNTIY
TRBV12-3/TRBV12-4	ASSFSTNTRNYGYT
TRBV7-2	ASSLDSGGLLGEQY
TRBV11-2	ASSPGLGGSGISEQY
TRBV11-3	ASSSGGANTEAF
TRBV7-6	ASSDSGTLYEQY
TRBV7-3	ASSFGTTGELF
TRBV29-1	SVQGNTGELF
TRBV24-1	APRMSEQY
TRBV29-1	SVQLAARNEQY
TRBV6-5	ASRVGVTDTQY
TRBV6-5	ASSFSGNTDTQY
TRBV20-1	SARDRGPIETQY
TRBV7-2	ASSLVPPNTGELF
TRBV12-1	ASSSGVHEQY
TRBV4-2	ASSQDGRTTNEKLF
TRBV7-9	ASSLTHGEKLF
TRBV12-3/TRBV12-4	ASSLEYEQY
TRBV29-1	SVEDRGFEQF
TRBV3-1	ASSPTGGTGELF
TRBV7-9	ASSLDGTGRSYEQY
TRBV2	ASSDRVSYNEQF
TRBV29-1	SVARIHNEKLF
TRBV7-2	ASSVPGGAGTGELF
TRBV7-8	ASSLDSALGGDEQF
TRBV20-1	SARDVVRTPHRADTQY
TRBV7-2	ASSQNRGQETQY
TRBV4-2	ASSQVLTSGIGGAADTQY
TRBV27	ASSFTGSRETQY
TRBV7-2	ASSLLSEGTEAF
TRBV5-1	ASRPSGTTYEQY
TRBV7-2	ASSSQGLANEKLF
TRBV5-1	ASSLVVDTQY
TRBV27	ASSYRGRNVLGGYT
TRBV7-8	ASSLPSSGQGSHSPYGYT
TRBV12-3/TRBV12-4	ASSWAGARVLT
TRBV4-3	ASSQDFRGAGTEAF
TRBV15	ATSRGRAGYT
TRBV14	ASTPAGTEAF
TRBV9	ASSVGAGTSTYEQY
TRBV5-1	ASSNNYRGRSSGANVLT